The 8 T cell receptor beta chains reported below all come from one sample, sequenced in a study of cytomegalovirus exposure and HLA in healthy donors. The PCR contained 60 Vbeta and 13 Jbeta primers. The table came from immunoSEQ multiplex PCR; TCRdb's copy has only in-frame clones and leaves some out. The table lists some 76,000 clones. The sequencing input was PBMCs. The receptor set was obtained from a man in his forties in good health and CMV-seronegative.

In nucleotides, the CDR3 is TGTGCCAGCAGCTCGTACAATGAGCAGTTCTTC. Translated: CASSSYNEQFF. This chain uses TRBV5-8 with TRBJ2-1; D is undetermined. V gave up 3 bases and J gave up 4 bases, with 2 bases separating them. The CDR3 totals 11 residues. Germline V lookup: CDR1 SGHTS, CDR2 YDEGEE. The full variable domain, completed using reference TRBV5-8 and TRBJ2-1, is EAGVTQSPTHLIKTRGQQATLRCSPISGHTSVYWYQQALGLGLQFLLWYDEGEERNRGNFPPRFSGRQFPNYSSELNVNALELEDSALYLCASSSYNEQFFGPGTRLTVL.

The rearrangement uses TRBV6-5 and TRBJ2-7, with D tentatively TRBD2 (6 bases). Germline values: CDR1 MNHEY, CDR2 SVGAGI. The CDR3 runs to 14 residues. The V end was cut by 4 bases, the J end by 2 bases, with 12 bases between. CDR3: CASSSAGIPYEQYF. The CDR3 coding sequence is TGTGCCAGCAGTTCCGCGGGGATCCCCTACGAGCAGTACTTC.

The V gene is TRBV5-6, the J gene TRBJ1-1; no clear D. V dropped 4 bases and J dropped 1 base, with 11 bases sitting between them. Germline CDR1 SGHDT, CDR2 YYEEEE. This CDR3 is 14 amino acids long. For the CDR3, the DNA is TGTGCCAGCAGCCCCGTCAGAAGGAACACTGAAGCTTTCTTT. Translation gives CASSPVRRNTEAFF.

The chain is built from TRBV20-1 and TRBJ1-2; D remains ambiguous. The CDR3 contains 11 residues. The germline gives CDR1 DFQATT, CDR2 SNEGSKA (reference sequence). The V and J ends lost 3 bases and 5 bases respectively, with 7 bases between them. The CDR3 DNA follows: TGCAGTGCTAGGACTTTTTATGGCTACACCTTC. Protein: CSARTFYGYTF.

The J gene is TRBJ1-2, the V gene TRBV27, with TRBD1 identical over 7 bases. The CDR3 is 14 amino acids. In germline, CDR1 is MNHEY, CDR2 SMNVEV (reference sequence). Trimming at V came to 4 bases and at J to 5 bases, leaving 7 bases not matched to a gene. The CDR3 DNA is TGTGCCAGCAGTTCCCCCTTCAGGGGGTATGGCTACACCTTC. The encoded protein is CASSSPFRGYGYTF.

The genes are TRBV30 and TRBJ2-5; possible D gene TRBD2, 6 bases. CDR1 is GTSNPN and CDR2 is SVGIG in the germline V gene (reference sequence). CDR3 size: 13 residues. Trimming removed 4 bases at V and 4 bases at J, with 13 bases between. DNA for the CDR3: TGTGCCTGGAAGGTACTAGCTCTAGAGACCCAGTACTTC. Protein sequence: CAWKVLALETQYF.

This chain links TRBV7-8 with TRBJ2-3; 8 positions match TRBD2. Germline-derived CDR1 and CDR2 are SGHVS and FQNEAQ. After removal of 4 bases from V and 2 bases from J, the junction contained 11 bases not matched to a gene. The CDR3 is 17 amino acids. Written as DNA, the CDR3 is TGTGCCAGCAGCTCAAAGGCGGCGGGGGGCCTCACAGATACGCAGTATTTT. Translated, it gives CASSSKAAGGLTDTQYF.

The J gene is TRBJ2-3, the V gene TRBV4-3; 8 bases are shared with TRBD2. Unmatched junction bases numbered 8, after V lost 0 bases and J lost 0 bases. This CDR3 spans 18 amino acids. Germline CDR1 and CDR2: LGHNA and YSLEER. CDR3 DNA sequence: TGCGCCAGCAGCCAAGATTCGGGAGGGGGGGGTAGCACAGATACGCAGTATTTT. This gives the protein CASSQDSGGGGSTDTQYF.